Listed here are 26 T cell receptor beta chains from one sample, sequenced in a study of blood T cell repertoires in COVID-19. The method was immunoSEQ multiplex PCR; TCRdb's version includes in-frame clones alone and lacks a portion of them. This sample carries approximately 150,000 clones, 87% of them seen once, and the ten largest clones take about 3.9%. Sequencing input: peripheral blood. Every receptor here comes from an older woman who had recovered from COVID-19.

This rearrangement joins TRBV9 to TRBJ2-3, with TRBD2 identical over 12 bases. V trimming: 3 bases; J trimming: 4 bases; junction bases outside the gene matches: 3. CDR3 size: 15 residues. CDR1 is SGDLS, CDR2 YYNGEE, per germline. CDR3: CASSGLAGVSDTQYF. Here the CDR3 DNA reads TGTGCCAGCAGCGGACTAGCGGGGGTCTCAGATACGCAGTATTTT.

This clone was observed once. The V call is TRBV3-1 (or the pseudogene TRBV3-2), the J call TRBJ1-1, with D maybe TRBD1 (5 bases). The CDR3 length is 15 residues. The germline V gene has CDR1 LGHDT and CDR2 YNNKEL (reference sequence). Deletions cut 0 bases from V and 4 bases from J, with 12 bases between. CDR3 sequence (DNA): TGTGCCAGCAGCCAAGACTGGGGGGTAATCACTGAAGCTTTCTTT. Its translation is CASSQDWGVITEAFF.

The chain combines TRBV12-5 with TRBJ2-7; TRBD1 matches 9 bases. V lost 2 bases and J lost 5; bases outside the gene matches: 7. The CDR3 is made up of 15 amino acids. The germline gives CDR1 LGHNT, CDR2 FRNRAP. CDR3 region: CASGLPGTGCDEQYF. In DNA, the CDR3 is TGTGCTAGTGGTTTGCCGGGGACAGGGTGCGACGAGCAGTACTTC.

The chain is built from TRBV21-1 and TRBJ2-1; the D call TRBD2 from the table was never checked on the DNA. TRBV21-1 is designated a pseudogene. The CDR3 covers 18 residues. The CDR3 sequence is CASSKAKLAGGIGNEQFF. CDR3 bases: TGTGCCAGCAGCAAAGCTAAGCTAGCGGGGGGAATTGGGAATGAGCAGTTCTTC.

This sequence joins TRBV28 and TRBJ2-3; TRBD2 matches at 15 bases. The CDR3 contains 19 residues. J gave up 2 bases and V 5 bases, and 11 bases lay outside the gene matches. The germline CDR1 and CDR2 sequences are MDHEN and SYDVKM. The CDR3 is CASSGYPGLAGGDTDTQYF. In DNA, the CDR3 is TGTGCCAGCAGTGGTTATCCGGGACTAGCGGGGGGCGACACAGATACGCAGTATTTT.

For the CDR3, the DNA is TGCGCCAGCAGCCAAGATCTAACCAGCGGGGGGCGAAAGCAGTACTTC. It yields the protein CASSQDLTSGGRKQYF. The chain employs TRBV4-3 and TRBJ2-7, with 9 bases lining up with TRBD2. This CDR3 is 16 amino acids long. Germline V gene lookup returns CDR1 LGHNA and CDR2 YSLEER. After removal of 0 bases from V and 8 bases from J, the junction contained 11 bases not matched to a gene.

Sample share makes this clone medium-sized. Within the sample, other DNA sequences also encode this same CDR3. The V and J genes are TRBV27 and TRBJ2-1, with TRBD1 as a possible D gene (6 bases). This CDR3 comprises 15 residues. Germline-derived CDR1 and CDR2 are MNHEY and SMNVEV (reference sequence). The germline V and J ends were trimmed by 3 bases and 0 bases, with 9 bases remaining between them. CDR3 sequence: CASSLQGGSYNEQFF. In DNA, the CDR3 is TGTGCCAGCAGTTTGCAAGGGGGCTCCTACAATGAGCAGTTCTTC.

The chain employs TRBV6-5 and TRBJ1-5; D is uncertain. The V end lost 6 bases, the J end lost 3 bases, and 9 bases lay between the germline ends. The CDR3 has 13 amino acids. Germline values: CDR1 MNHEY, CDR2 SVGAGI. In DNA, the CDR3 is TGTGCCAGCAGCCATTTAGACAATCAGCCCCAGCATTTT. It codes for CASSHLDNQPQHF.

This chain links TRBV5-1 with TRBJ1-2; 12 bases fit TRBD1. The CDR3 length is 15 residues. CDR1 is SGHRS and CDR2 is YFSETQ in the germline V gene. V lost 1 base to trimming and J lost 8 bases; unmatched junction nucleotides: 6. In DNA form, the CDR3 reads TGCGCCAGCAGCTTGATGGGACAGGGGGCGCGCGGCTACACCTTC. This gives the protein CASSLMGQGARGYTF.

V usage is TRBV6-5 and J usage is TRBJ1-1, with TRBD1 identical over 7 bases. Germline V gene sequence: CDR1 MNHEY, CDR2 SVGAGI. V was clipped by 6 bases and J by 9 bases; unmatched bases: 7. The CDR3 is 12 residues long. CDR3 DNA: TGTGCCAGCAGCCCCTTACAGGGGAAAGCTTTCTTT. This encodes CASSPLQGKAFF.

The gene calls are TRBV4-1 and TRBJ2-7; 9 nucleotides match TRBD1. The CDR3 is 15 residues long. The J segment lost 4 bases and the V segment lost 4 bases, leaving 8 bases of the junction unmatched. The germline V gene encodes CDR1 MGHRA and CDR2 YSYEKL. The CDR3 loop reads CASSRDRTGVYEQYF. The CDR3 DNA reads TGCGCCAGCAGCCGCGACCGGACAGGGGTTTACGAGCAGTACTTC.

The CDR3 DNA reads as TGTGCCAGTAGCCCCAGAGGTCCTGAAGCTTTCTTT. Its protein product is CASSPRGPEAFF. This chain connects TRBV19 to TRBJ1-1; no clear D. The germline V gene has CDR1 LNHDA and CDR2 SQIVND (reference sequence). The ends were cut back, 6 bases at V and 6 bases at J, with 11 bases in the middle. The CDR3 has 12 amino acids.

The J gene is TRBJ2-1, the V gene TRBV27; 10 nucleotides agree with TRBD2. V lost 2 bases, J lost 4 bases, and 2 bases stayed unmatched. The germline V gene has CDR1 MNHEY and CDR2 SMNVEV (reference sequence). The length of the CDR3 is 15 residues. The DNA for the CDR3 is TGTGCCAGCAGTTTACAGCGGGGGGGATACAATGAGCAGTTCTTC. It specifies CASSLQRGGYNEQFF.

The chain uses TRBV4-1 and TRBJ2-3, with D tentatively TRBD2 (6 bases). Trimming left V 1 base short and J 7 bases short, with 15 bases between. The CDR3 sequence is 15 residues long. CDR1 is MGHRA, CDR2 YSYEKL, per germline. CDR3 coding DNA: TGCGCCAGCAGCCAAGGTGGGCTAGCGCGGAATACGCAGTATTTT. Protein: CASSQGGLARNTQYF.

The V gene is TRBV18, the J gene TRBJ1-2, with unresolved D. Trimming cost V 2 bases and J 1 base, with 14 bases left between them. The CDR3 totals 16 residues. CDR1 and CDR2 from the germline V gene are KGHSH and LQKENI. The CDR3 DNA is TGTGCCAGCTCACCAGGGTCCAGGTTTTTTAACTATGGCTACACCTTC. Encoded protein: CASSPGSRFFNYGYTF.

V is TRBV28 and J is TRBJ1-1; D is unclear. Germline V CDR1 and CDR2: MDHEN, SYDVKM. Trimming shortened V by 2 bases and J by 3 bases, and 16 bases separated the two germline ends. This CDR3 is 16 amino acids long. CDR3 loop: CASSLGGPPGDTEAFF. Here the CDR3 DNA reads TGTGCCAGCAGTTTAGGAGGACCCCCCGGAGACACTGAAGCTTTCTTT.

The gene calls are TRBV23-1 and TRBJ1-6, with 7 bases lining up with TRBD1. TRBV23-1 is sorted into the ORF group, with uncertain function. The CDR3 spans 14 residues. J gave up 9 bases and V 11 bases, and 13 bases lay outside the gene matches. The CDR3 sequence: CADSGGTAISPLHF. In nucleotides, the CDR3 is TGCGCCGACTCAGGGGGGACAGCAATTTCACCCCTCCACTTT.

The chain employs TRBV23-1 and TRBJ1-3; D not certain. TRBV23-1 is known as an ORF, though its function is uncertain. The CDR3 contains 13 residues. The V gene lost 0 bases and the J gene lost 4 bases, with 4 bases spanning the gap. The CDR3 here is CASSQSRGNTIYF. The CDR3 nucleotides read TGCGCCAGCAGTCAATCGAGGGGAAACACCATATATTTT.

This sequence joins TRBV27 and TRBJ2-1, with 9 positions matching TRBD2. V shed 3 bases, J shed 8 bases, and the junction held 5 bases outside the gene matches. Germline lookup yields CDR1 MNHEY and CDR2 SMNVEV (reference sequence). The CDR3 sequence is 14 residues long. The DNA of the CDR3 is TGTGCCAGCAGTTTTAGCGGGGGTAATTATGAGCAGTTCTTC. This codes for CASSFSGGNYEQFF.

The V gene is TRBV27, the J gene TRBJ1-4; D is possibly TRBD1 (5 bases). V was shortened by 5 bases and J by 2 bases, with 12 bases between the two germline ends. The CDR3 is made up of 15 amino acids. Per the germline V gene, CDR1 is MNHEY and CDR2 is SMNVEV (reference sequence). Here the CDR3 DNA reads TGTGCCAGCAGTCTGGGGCAGGGCACTAATGAAAAACTGTTTTTT. Amino acids: CASSLGQGTNEKLFF. Combining the CDR3 with reference TRBV27 and TRBJ1-4 gives the whole variable domain EAQVTQNPRYLITVTGKKLTVTCSQNMNHEYMSWYRQDPGLGLRQIYYSMNVEVTDKGDVPEGYKVSRKEKRNFPLILESPSPNQTSLYFCASSLGQGTNEKLFFGSGTQLSVL.

This chain connects TRBV7-6 to TRBJ1-3, with D tentatively TRBD1 (5 bases). The CDR3 totals 13 residues. Trimming left V 1 base short and J 4 bases short, with 5 bases between. Germline V gene data show CDR1 as SGHVS and CDR2 as FNYEAQ. CDR3 sequence (DNA): TGTGCCAGCAGCTTAGACAGGGGAAACACCATATATTTT. Translated, it gives CASSLDRGNTIYF.

The CDR3, as DNA: TGTGCCACCAGAGCTCGCTTCCAAGAGACCCAGTACTTC. Protein product: CATRARFQETQYF. J is TRBJ2-5 and V is TRBV24-1, with D unclear. V lost 7 bases and J lost 1, with 9 bases in between. The CDR3 is 13 amino acids. The germline V gene has CDR1 KGHDR and CDR2 SFDVKD.

On this clone itself: At one of its ends the junction is not consistent with the germline gene, which may arise from a read error. The V gene is TRBV7-7, the J gene TRBJ2-5, with 11 bases that match TRBD2. This CDR3 comprises 16 residues. Germline V gives CDR1 SSHAT, CDR2 FNYEAQ (reference sequence). Here the CDR3 DNA reads TGTGCCAGCAGCCCTCCTAGCGGGGGGTACCAAGAGACCCGGTACTTC. This encodes CASSPPSGGYQETRYF.

V is TRBV6-1 and J is TRBJ1-6; TRBD1 agrees at 7 bases. From germline, CDR1 is MNHNS and CDR2 SASEGT. This CDR3 has 16 amino acids. Trimming cost V 4 bases and J 5 bases; bases outside gene matches: 8. This CDR3 reads CASSATGAVNNSPLHF. CDR3 nucleotide sequence: TGTGCCAGCAGTGCCACAGGGGCCGTAAATAATTCACCCCTCCACTTT.

V is TRBV23-1 and J is TRBJ1-5; 7 nucleotides line up with TRBD1. TRBV23-1 is recorded as an ORF, its role being uncertain. Unmatched junction bases numbered 9, after V lost 8 bases and J lost 2 bases. The CDR3 length is 15 residues. The CDR3: CASLQHRGGNQPQHF. CDR3 sequence (DNA): TGCGCCAGCTTACAGCACAGGGGAGGCAATCAGCCCCAGCATTTT.

CDR3 residues: CASSFGGRETYEQYF. CDR3 sequence (DNA): TGTGCCAGCAGCTTTGGGGGCCGGGAAACCTACGAGCAGTACTTC. V usage is TRBV5-4 and J usage is TRBJ2-7; TRBD1 is a possible D gene (6 bases). The germline gives CDR1 SGHNT, CDR2 YYREEE (reference sequence). The CDR3 runs 15 residues. V was trimmed by 2 bases and J by 2 bases, leaving 14 bases between them.